The 10 T cell receptor beta chains given below trace back to one sample, sequenced in a study of blood T cell repertoires in COVID-19. Clones were sequenced by immunoSEQ multiplex PCR, and TCRdb holds only the in-frame ones, with some missing. The repertoire holds roughly 100,000 clones, with 84% as singletons. The source material was peripheral blood. These receptors were obtained from a human donor in a cohort sampled during active or convalescent COVID-19.

As for this clone: Other DNA sequences in this specimen translate into the identical CDR3. This chain uses TRBV28 with TRBJ2-7; no firm D call. Deletions cut 7 bases from V and 0 bases from J, with 10 bases between. Germline V gene data show CDR1 as MDHEN and CDR2 as SYDVKM. CDR3 length equals 13 residues. The CDR3 DNA reads as TGTGCCAGCAACTACGGTAGCTCCTACGAGCAGTACTTC. Amino acids: CASNYGSSYEQYF.

This clone has a single count. The genes are TRBV9 and TRBJ2-1; a weak D match, TRBD1 (6 bases). The V and J ends lost 0 bases and 4 bases respectively, with 14 bases between them. The CDR3 extends over 16 amino acids. Germline CDR1 reads SGDLS; CDR2 reads YYNGEE. In nucleotides, the CDR3 is TGTGCCAGCAGCGTAGTTACAGGGATGGGGTACAATGAGCAGTTCTTC. Encoded protein: CASSVVTGMGYNEQFF.

This clone was observed a single time. The J gene is TRBJ1-5, the V gene TRBV19, with TRBD1 matching over 8 bases. The CDR3 consists of 17 residues. V dropped 6 bases and J dropped 4; count of bases not matched to a gene: 14. Germline V lookup: CDR1 LNHDA, CDR2 SQIVND (reference sequence). The CDR3 DNA is TGTGCCAGTAGCTTACGAAGGCGGACAGGGAGTAATCAGCCCCAGCATTTT. It translates to CASSLRRRTGSNQPQHF.

This clone was found many times. The chain couples TRBV13 to TRBJ1-3; TRBD1 matches 11 bases. The CDR3 has 15 amino acids. The germline V gene has CDR1 PRHDT and CDR2 FYEKMQ (reference sequence). V was clipped by 8 bases and J by 4 bases; unmatched bases: 7. This CDR3 is CASGGQGAGGNTIYF. The CDR3 DNA follows: TGTGCCAGCGGCGGACAGGGGGCAGGAGGAAACACCATATATTTT.

The V gene is TRBV18, the J gene TRBJ2-1, with 9 bases identical to TRBD2. Germline V CDR1 and CDR2: KGHSH, LQKENI. Losses at the gene ends were 0 bases for V and 10 bases for J; bases not matched to a gene: 10. The CDR3 contains 16 residues. The CDR3 loop reads CASSPPLGGGALEQFF. In DNA form, the CDR3 reads TGTGCCAGCTCACCACCGTTGGGCGGGGGGGCACTCGAGCAGTTCTTC.

In DNA form, the CDR3 reads TGTGCCAGCAGCTTAGCCGCTAGCGGGGGGAAGTTCTTC. Translating it yields CASSLAASGGKFF. The V and J genes are TRBV11-3 and TRBJ2-1; TRBD2 agrees at 11 bases. The CDR3 covers 13 residues. Germline loops: CDR1 SGHNT, CDR2 YENEEA. V lost 1 base, J lost 14 bases, and 4 bases stayed unmatched.

At least ten counts were recorded for this clone. The chain has TRBV19 and TRBJ1-5; D is undetermined. The CDR3 is 16 residues long. The V end lost 3 bases, the J end lost 6 bases, and 18 bases lay between the germline ends. Germline CDR1 LNHDA, CDR2 SQIVND (reference sequence). CDR3 in amino acids: CASSILLGGNVQPQHF. CDR3 bases: TGTGCCAGTAGTATTCTGCTGGGAGGGAATGTTCAGCCCCAGCATTTT.

The V and J genes are TRBV21-1 and TRBJ1-1; the table gives TRBD1 as D, unverified against the DNA. TRBV21-1 is assigned pseudogene status. This CDR3 spans 17 amino acids. The CDR3 DNA is TGTGCCAGCAGCTCCCCGCCGTGGGACAGGGTGAACACTGAAGCTTTCTTT. Translating it yields CASSSPPWDRVNTEAFF.

This clone was seen only a few times. This chain links TRBV9 with TRBJ2-1; weak D call: TRBD1 (5 bases). This CDR3 has 16 residues. Germline values: CDR1 SGDLS, CDR2 YYNGEE. Trimming took off 3 bases at V and 7 bases at J, with 20 bases between the two ends. The CDR3 DNA follows: TGTGCCAGCAGCGCTTTCGGACAAGCTACCATAAATGAGCAGTTCTTC. This codes for CASSAFGQATINEQFF.

V and J are TRBV20-1 and TRBJ1-1; tentative D call: TRBD1 (6 bases). Trimming took 3 bases from V and 5 from J, leaving 16 bases between them. CDR1 is DFQATT and CDR2 is SNEGSKA in the germline V gene (reference sequence). CDR3 length equals 14 residues. This CDR3 reads CSASRGQLRTEAFF. As DNA, the CDR3 is TGCAGTGCTAGTAGGGGACAACTAAGGACTGAAGCTTTCTTT.